Below, 9 T cell receptor beta chains from the same sample are listed, as sequenced in a study of blood T cell repertoires in COVID-19. Here immunoSEQ multiplex PCR was the method, and the copy in TCRdb shows in-frame clones only, minus some. The data show around 110,000 clones, 76% seen once. The material sequenced was peripheral blood. The receptors come from a man aged 80 or over with COVID-19, enrolled during active disease.

This clone has a count of ten or more. This chain connects TRBV11-2 to TRBJ2-1; 7 nucleotides match TRBD2. J was trimmed by 7 bases and V by 8 bases; bases with no gene match: 11. In germline, CDR1 is SGHAT, CDR2 FQNNGV. This CDR3 is built from 14 residues. The CDR3 here is CASGGGTMGNEQFF. The CDR3 nucleotides are TGTGCCAGCGGCGGAGGGACTATGGGTAATGAGCAGTTCTTC.

This chain uses TRBV5-4 with TRBJ2-7; tentatively, D is TRBD2 (5 bases). CDR3 length: 14 residues. Germline-derived CDR1 and CDR2 are SGHNT and YYREEE (reference sequence). Trimming shortened V by 0 bases and J by 0 bases, and 7 bases separated the two germline ends. The CDR3 DNA is TGTGCCAGCAGCTTGGCGGGAAGCTCCTACGAGCAGTACTTC. It yields the protein CASSLAGSSYEQYF.

The chain recombines TRBV3-1 (or the pseudogene TRBV3-2) with TRBJ1-5; D possibly corresponds to TRBD1 (5 bases). V lost 0 bases and J 7 bases, leaving 7 bases between the germline ends. There are 13 residues in the CDR3. Germline CDR1 is LGHDT and CDR2 is YNNKEL (reference sequence). This CDR3 reads CASSQDRGQPQHF. The CDR3 DNA sequence: TGTGCCAGCAGCCAAGATCGGGGGCAGCCCCAGCATTTT.

The chain carries TRBV19 and TRBJ2-3; the match to TRBD1 covers 8 bases. Germline values: CDR1 LNHDA, CDR2 SQIVND (reference sequence). This CDR3 spans 14 amino acids. The V gene end was trimmed by 7 bases and the J gene end by 7 bases; junction bases not matched to a gene: 10. CDR3 coding DNA: TGTGCCAGTAAGGACAGGGCCGACTCCTATACGCAGTATTTT. This codes for CASKDRADSYTQYF.

The chain combines TRBV3-1 (or the pseudogene TRBV3-2) with TRBJ1-1; D possibly corresponds to TRBD1 (5 bases). This CDR3 has 14 residues. CDR1 is LGHDT and CDR2 is YNNKEL in the germline V gene (reference sequence). V was pared by 0 bases and J by 10 bases, with 15 bases between. CDR3 amino acids: CASSQESIGVGAFF. The CDR3 nucleotides are TGTGCCAGCAGCCAAGAATCAATAGGGGTGGGAGCTTTCTTT.

This clone was seen only a few times. The chain joins TRBV29-1 to TRBJ1-2; 10 positions agree with TRBD1. This CDR3 is 13 amino acids long. Germline lookup yields CDR1 SQVTM and CDR2 ANQGSEA. Trimming took 2 bases from V and 9 from J; bases not matched to a gene: 6. CDR3 residues: CSVELTGGFSYTF. The CDR3 DNA is TGCAGCGTTGAATTGACAGGGGGCTTTAGCTACACCTTC.

The chain uses TRBV4-1 and TRBJ1-1; 8 bases are a match to TRBD1. From germline, CDR1 is MGHRA and CDR2 YSYEKL. Germline trimming cut 3 bases from V and 1 base from J; bases unmatched to any gene: 4. The CDR3 has 15 residues. The chain's CDR3 is CASSQVGQGNTEAFF. The DNA of the CDR3 is TGCGCCAGCAGCCAGGTTGGACAGGGGAACACTGAAGCTTTCTTT.

J is TRBJ2-7 and V is TRBV6-1; the D is unclear. This CDR3 contains 17 residues. Germline CDR1 is MNHNS and CDR2 is SASEGT. Deletions cut 3 bases from V and 0 bases from J, with 18 bases between. The CDR3 loop is CASSEPYELSDSYEQYF. CDR3 nucleotides: TGTGCCAGCAGTGAGCCGTATGAGCTCTCTGACTCCTACGAGCAGTACTTC.

The rearrangement links TRBV14 to TRBJ1-2; D perhaps matches TRBD1 (6 bases). Trimming shortened V by 1 base and J by 4 bases, and 7 bases separated the two germline ends. The CDR3 sequence is 13 residues long. Germline V gene data show CDR1 as SGHDN and CDR2 as FVKESK. The CDR3 DNA sequence: TGTGCCAGCAGCCAAGGGGGGCCCTATGGCTACACCTTC. It specifies CASSQGGPYGYTF.